This TCR beta chain stems from a study of cytomegalovirus exposure and HLA in healthy donors. General study results and limits: In a later analysis, HLA-C alleles had the fewest associated TCRs, DRB1 alleles the most.

In the PCR, 60 Vbeta and 13 Jbeta primers were used. Assay: immunoSEQ multiplex PCR; the TCRdb copy retains only in-frame clones and omits some. The table includes 150,000 to 200,000 clones, 65% to 85% detected once. The CDR3 contains 16 residues. The ends lost 1 base at V and 5 bases at J; junction bases unmatched: 8. Germline lookup yields CDR1 LNHNV and CDR2 YYDKDF (reference sequence). For this clone: Its cognate antigen is unknown.

The genes are TRBV15 and TRBJ2-1, with 7 bases aligning to TRBD2. The origin of this receptor is a female donor in good health and CMV-seronegative. Sequenced: PBMCs. DNA of the CDR3: TGTGCCACCAGCAGAGGCGAGATGGGACTAAACAATGAGCAGTTCTTC. The encoded protein is CATSRGEMGLNNEQFF.